The 2 T cell receptor beta chains below come from one sample, sequenced in a study of a mutant IDH1 vaccine in newly diagnosed glioma. Stated time point: week 47, end of study. The investigators gave 300 ug of mutant IDH1 20-mer peptide in each vaccine dose, together with topical imiquimod. Their specific antigens are unknown. Sequencing was performed with immunoSEQ multiplex PCR; in TCRdb, only in-frame clones are kept and a portion is missing. The top ten clones hold less than 6.5% of a sample with approximately 56,000 clones, roughly 76% of them seen once. This specimen was PBMCs, taken from a glioma patient whose treatment included an IDH1 peptide vaccine. All receptors come from a man between 45 and 60 years old with glioma.

A single count supports this clone. The rearrangement joins TRBV29-1 to TRBJ1-1; 9 bases align to TRBD1. Germline-derived CDR1 and CDR2 are SQVTM and ANQGSEA. After removal of 6 bases from V and 1 base from J, the junction contained 6 bases not matched to a gene. The CDR3 is 14 residues long. CDR3 sequence reads: CSVGPGQGNTEAFF. The DNA of the CDR3 is TGCAGCGTGGGACCGGGACAGGGGAACACTGAAGCTTTCTTT.

CDR3 in DNA: TGTGCCACCGGTTCCAATCAGCCCCAGCATTTT. Amino acids: CATGSNQPQHF. This chain connects TRBV15 to TRBJ1-5; D call uncertain. This CDR3 region has 11 residues. Trimming took 8 bases from V and 3 from J, leaving 5 bases between them. Germline V lookup: CDR1 LNHNV, CDR2 YYDKDF (reference sequence). The complete variable domain, with remaining parts taken from reference TRBV15 and TRBJ1-5, reads DAMVIQNPRYQVTQFGKPVTLSCSQTLNHNVMYWYQQKSSQAPKLLFHYYDKDFNNEADTPDNFQSRRPNTSFCFLDIRSPGLGDTAMYLCATGSNQPQHFGDGTRLSIL.